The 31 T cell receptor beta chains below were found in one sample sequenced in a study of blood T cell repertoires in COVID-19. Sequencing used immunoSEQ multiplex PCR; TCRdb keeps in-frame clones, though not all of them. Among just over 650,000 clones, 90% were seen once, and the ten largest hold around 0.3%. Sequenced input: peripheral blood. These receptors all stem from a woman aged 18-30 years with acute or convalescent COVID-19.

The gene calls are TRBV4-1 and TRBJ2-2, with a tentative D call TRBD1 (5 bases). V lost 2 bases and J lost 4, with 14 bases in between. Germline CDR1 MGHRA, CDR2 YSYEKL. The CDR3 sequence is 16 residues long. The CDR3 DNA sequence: TGCGCCAGCAGCCAAACTCCGGGCAGGGCCACCGGGGAGCTGTTTTTT. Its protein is CASSQTPGRATGELFF.

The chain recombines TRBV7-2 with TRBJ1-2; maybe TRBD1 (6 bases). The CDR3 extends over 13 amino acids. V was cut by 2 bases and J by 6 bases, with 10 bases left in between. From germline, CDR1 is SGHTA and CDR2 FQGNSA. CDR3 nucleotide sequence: TGTGCCAGCAGCTTAAGGGCAGGGGATGGCTACACCTTC. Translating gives CASSLRAGDGYTF.

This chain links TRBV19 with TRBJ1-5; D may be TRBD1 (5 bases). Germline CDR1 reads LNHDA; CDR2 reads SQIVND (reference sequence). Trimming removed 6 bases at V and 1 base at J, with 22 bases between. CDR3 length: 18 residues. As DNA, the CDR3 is TGTGCCAGTAGGACGCTCCGGGACTCGGGAGGGAGCAATCAGCCCCAGCATTTT. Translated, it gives CASRTLRDSGGSNQPQHF.

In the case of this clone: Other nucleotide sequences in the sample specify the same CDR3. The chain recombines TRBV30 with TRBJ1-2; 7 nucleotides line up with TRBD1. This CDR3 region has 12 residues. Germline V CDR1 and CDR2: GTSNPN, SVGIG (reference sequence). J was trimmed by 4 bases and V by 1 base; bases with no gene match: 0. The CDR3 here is CAWSGTGYGYTF. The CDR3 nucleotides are TGTGCCTGGAGTGGGACAGGCTATGGCTACACCTTC.

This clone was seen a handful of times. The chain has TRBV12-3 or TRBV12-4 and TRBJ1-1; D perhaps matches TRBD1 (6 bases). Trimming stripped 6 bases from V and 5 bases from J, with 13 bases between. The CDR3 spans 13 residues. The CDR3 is CASRQQGGTEAFF. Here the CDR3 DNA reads TGTGCCAGCAGACAACAGGGTGGGACTGAAGCTTTCTTT.

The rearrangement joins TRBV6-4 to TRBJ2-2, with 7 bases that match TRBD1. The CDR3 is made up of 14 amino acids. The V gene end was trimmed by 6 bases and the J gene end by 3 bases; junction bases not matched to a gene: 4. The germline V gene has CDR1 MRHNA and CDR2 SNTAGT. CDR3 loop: CASREGTDTGELFF. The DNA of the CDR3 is TGTGCCAGCAGAGAGGGGACAGACACCGGGGAGCTGTTTTTT.

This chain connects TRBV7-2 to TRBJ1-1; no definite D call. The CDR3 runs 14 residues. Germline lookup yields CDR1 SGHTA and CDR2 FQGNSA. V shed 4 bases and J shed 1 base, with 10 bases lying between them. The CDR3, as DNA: TGTGCCAGCAGCTGGGAGGGTTCGAACACTGAAGCTTTCTTT. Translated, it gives CASSWEGSNTEAFF.

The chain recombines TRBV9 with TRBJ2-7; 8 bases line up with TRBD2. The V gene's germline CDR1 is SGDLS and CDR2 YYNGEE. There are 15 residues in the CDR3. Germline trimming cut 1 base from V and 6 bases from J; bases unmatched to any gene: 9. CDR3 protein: CASSVSLGLAIEQYF. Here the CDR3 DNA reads TGTGCCAGCAGCGTAAGCCTTGGACTAGCCATCGAGCAGTACTTC. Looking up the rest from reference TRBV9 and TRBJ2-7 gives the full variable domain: DSGVTQTPKHLITATGQRVTLRCSPRSGDLSVYWYQQSLDQGLQFLIQYYNGEERAKGNILERFSAQQFPDLHSELNLSSLELGDSALYFCASSVSLGLAIEQYFGPGTRLTVT.

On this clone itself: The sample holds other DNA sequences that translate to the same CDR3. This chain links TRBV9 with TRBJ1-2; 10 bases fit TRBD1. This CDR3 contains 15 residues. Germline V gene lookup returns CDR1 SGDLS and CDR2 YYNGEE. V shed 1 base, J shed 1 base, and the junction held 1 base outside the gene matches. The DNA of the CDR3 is TGTGCCAGCAGCGTAAGGACAGGGGGTAACTATGGCTACACCTTC. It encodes CASSVRTGGNYGYTF.

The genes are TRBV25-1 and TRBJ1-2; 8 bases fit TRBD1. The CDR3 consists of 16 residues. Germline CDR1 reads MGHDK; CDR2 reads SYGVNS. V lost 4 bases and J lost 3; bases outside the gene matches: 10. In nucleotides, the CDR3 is TGTGCCAGCAGTGGGGGAAGGACAGGGAGTTACTATGGCTACACCTTC. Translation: CASSGGRTGSYYGYTF.

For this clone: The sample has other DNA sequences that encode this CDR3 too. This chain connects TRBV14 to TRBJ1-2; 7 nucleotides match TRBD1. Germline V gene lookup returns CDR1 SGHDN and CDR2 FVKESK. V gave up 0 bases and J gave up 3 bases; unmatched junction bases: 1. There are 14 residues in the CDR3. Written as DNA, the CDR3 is TGTGCCAGCAGCCAAGACAGGGGGGACTATGGCTACACCTTC. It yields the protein CASSQDRGDYGYTF.

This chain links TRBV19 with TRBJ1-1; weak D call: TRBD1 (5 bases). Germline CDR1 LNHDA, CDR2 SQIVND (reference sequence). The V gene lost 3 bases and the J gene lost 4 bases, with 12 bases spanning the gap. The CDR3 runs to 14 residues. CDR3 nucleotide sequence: TGTGCCAGTAGTATTGGGGGGTCAGTCACTGAAGCTTTCTTT. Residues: CASSIGGSVTEAFF.

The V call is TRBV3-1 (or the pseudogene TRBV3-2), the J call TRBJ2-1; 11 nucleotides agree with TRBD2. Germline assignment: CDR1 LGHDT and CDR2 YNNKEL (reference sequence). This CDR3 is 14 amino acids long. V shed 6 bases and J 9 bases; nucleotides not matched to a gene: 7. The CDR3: CASSIAGGPSEQFF. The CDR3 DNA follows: TGTGCCAGCAGTATAGCGGGGGGGCCGAGTGAGCAGTTCTTC.

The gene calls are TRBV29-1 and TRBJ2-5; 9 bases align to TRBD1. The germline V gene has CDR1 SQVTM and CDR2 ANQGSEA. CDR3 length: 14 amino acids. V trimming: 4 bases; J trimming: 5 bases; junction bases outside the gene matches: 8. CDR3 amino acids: CSVGATGGFETQYF. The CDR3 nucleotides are TGCAGCGTTGGGGCAACAGGGGGCTTCGAGACCCAGTACTTC.

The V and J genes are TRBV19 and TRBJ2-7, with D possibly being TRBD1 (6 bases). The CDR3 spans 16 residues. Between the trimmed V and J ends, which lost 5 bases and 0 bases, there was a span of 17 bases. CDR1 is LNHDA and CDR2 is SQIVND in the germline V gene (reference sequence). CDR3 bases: TGTGCCAGTAGTCAAAAAGCCGTGGACAGCTCCTACGAGCAGTACTTC. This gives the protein CASSQKAVDSSYEQYF.

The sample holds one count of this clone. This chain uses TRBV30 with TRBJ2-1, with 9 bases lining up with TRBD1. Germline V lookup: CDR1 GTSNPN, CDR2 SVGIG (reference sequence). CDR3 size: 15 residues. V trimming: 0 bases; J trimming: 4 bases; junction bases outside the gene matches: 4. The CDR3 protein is CAWSVEDRGYNEQFF. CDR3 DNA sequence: TGTGCCTGGAGTGTAGAGGACAGGGGATACAATGAGCAGTTCTTC.

DNA of the CDR3: TGTGCCAGCAGTTCGCCGGGACAGGGGTACGAGCAGTACTTC. Translation: CASSSPGQGYEQYF. The rearrangement links TRBV6-2 or TRBV6-3 to TRBJ2-7; 10 bases map to TRBD1. The CDR3 is made up of 14 amino acids. The V gene's germline CDR1 is MNHEY and CDR2 SVGEGT. J gave up 4 bases and V 4 bases, and 4 bases lay outside the gene matches.

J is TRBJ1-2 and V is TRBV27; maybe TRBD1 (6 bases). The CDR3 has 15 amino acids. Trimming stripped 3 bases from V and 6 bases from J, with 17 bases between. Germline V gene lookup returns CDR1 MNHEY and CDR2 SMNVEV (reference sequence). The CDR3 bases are TGTGCCAGCAGTTTCTTGGGGGGGCCTGGGAATGGCTACACCTTC. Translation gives CASSFLGGPGNGYTF.

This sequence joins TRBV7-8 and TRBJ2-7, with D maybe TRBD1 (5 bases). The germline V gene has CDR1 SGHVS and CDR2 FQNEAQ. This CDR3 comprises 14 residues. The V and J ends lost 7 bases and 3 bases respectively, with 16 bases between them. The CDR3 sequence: CASTNRFALYEQYF. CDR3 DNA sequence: TGTGCCAGCACCAACAGGTTTGCCCTCTACGAGCAGTACTTC.

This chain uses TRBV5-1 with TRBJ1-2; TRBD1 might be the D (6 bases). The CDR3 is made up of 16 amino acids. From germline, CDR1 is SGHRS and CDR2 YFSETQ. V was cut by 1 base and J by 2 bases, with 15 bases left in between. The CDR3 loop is CASSLNTQGHNYGYTF. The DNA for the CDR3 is TGCGCCAGCAGCTTGAATACCCAGGGGCACAACTATGGCTACACCTTC.

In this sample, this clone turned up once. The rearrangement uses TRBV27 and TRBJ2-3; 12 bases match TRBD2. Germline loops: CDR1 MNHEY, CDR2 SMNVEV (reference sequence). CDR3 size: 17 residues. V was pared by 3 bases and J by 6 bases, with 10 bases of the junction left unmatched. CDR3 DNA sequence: TGTGCCAGCAGTTTCCTCTCCCTAGCGGGGGGGCCGGATACGCAGTATTTT. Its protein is CASSFLSLAGGPDTQYF.

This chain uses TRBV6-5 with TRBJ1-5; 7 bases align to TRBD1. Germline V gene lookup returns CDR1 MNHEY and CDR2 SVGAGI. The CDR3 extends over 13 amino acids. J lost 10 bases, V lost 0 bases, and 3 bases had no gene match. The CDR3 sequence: CASSYSRQGPQHF. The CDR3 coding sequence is TGTGCCAGCAGTTACTCTCGACAGGGCCCCCAGCATTTT.

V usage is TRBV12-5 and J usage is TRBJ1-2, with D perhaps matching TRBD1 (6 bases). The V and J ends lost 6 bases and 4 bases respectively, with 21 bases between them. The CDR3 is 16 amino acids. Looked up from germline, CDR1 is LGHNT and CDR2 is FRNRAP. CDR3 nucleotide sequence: TGTGCTAGTGGGCCCCAACCACAGGGCAACGTCTATGGCTACACCTTC. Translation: CASGPQPQGNVYGYTF.

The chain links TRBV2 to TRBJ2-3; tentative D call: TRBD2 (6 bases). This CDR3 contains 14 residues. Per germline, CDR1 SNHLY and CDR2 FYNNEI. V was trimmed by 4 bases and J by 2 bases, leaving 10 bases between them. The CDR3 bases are TGTGCCAGCAGTGGCGGGGATTCCACAGATACGCAGTATTTT. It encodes CASSGGDSTDTQYF.

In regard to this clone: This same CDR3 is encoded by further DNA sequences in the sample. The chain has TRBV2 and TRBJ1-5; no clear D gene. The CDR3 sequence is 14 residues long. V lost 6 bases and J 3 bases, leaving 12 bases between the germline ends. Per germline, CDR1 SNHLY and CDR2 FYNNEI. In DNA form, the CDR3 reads TGTGCCAGCAGGGAGGGCCAACTCAATCAGCCCCAGCATTTT. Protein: CASREGQLNQPQHF.

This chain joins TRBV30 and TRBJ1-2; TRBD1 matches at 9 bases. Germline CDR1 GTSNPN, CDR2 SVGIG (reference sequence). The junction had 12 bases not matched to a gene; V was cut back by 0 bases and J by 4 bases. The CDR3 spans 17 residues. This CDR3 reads CAWSVPGQGLLAYGYTF. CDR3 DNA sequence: TGTGCCTGGAGTGTTCCGGGACAGGGCCTACTTGCCTATGGCTACACCTTC.

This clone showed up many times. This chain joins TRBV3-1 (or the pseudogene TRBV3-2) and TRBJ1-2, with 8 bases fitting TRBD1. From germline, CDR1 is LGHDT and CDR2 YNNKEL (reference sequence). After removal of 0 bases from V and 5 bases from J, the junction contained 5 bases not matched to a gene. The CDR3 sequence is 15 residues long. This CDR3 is CASSQDLGTGYGYTF. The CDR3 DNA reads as TGTGCCAGCAGCCAAGATCTTGGGACAGGATATGGCTACACCTTC.

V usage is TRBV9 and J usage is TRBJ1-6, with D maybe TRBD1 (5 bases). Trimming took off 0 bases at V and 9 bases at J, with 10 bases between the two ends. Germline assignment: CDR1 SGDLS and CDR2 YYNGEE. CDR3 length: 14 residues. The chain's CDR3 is CASSVATGGSPLHF. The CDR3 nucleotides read TGTGCCAGCAGCGTAGCTACGGGGGGTTCACCCCTCCACTTT.

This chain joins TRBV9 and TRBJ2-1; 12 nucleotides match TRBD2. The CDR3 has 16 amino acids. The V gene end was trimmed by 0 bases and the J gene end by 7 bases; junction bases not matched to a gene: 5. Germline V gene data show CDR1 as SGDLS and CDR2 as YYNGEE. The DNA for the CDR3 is TGTGCCAGCAGCGTAGCGTCGGGACTAGCGGGTAATGAGCAGTTCTTC. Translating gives CASSVASGLAGNEQFF.

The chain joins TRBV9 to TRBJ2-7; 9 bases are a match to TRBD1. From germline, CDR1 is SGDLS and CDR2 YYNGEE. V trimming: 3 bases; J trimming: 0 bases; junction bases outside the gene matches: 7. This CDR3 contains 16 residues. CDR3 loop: CASSGRGTGTSYEQYF. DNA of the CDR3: TGTGCCAGCAGCGGGAGAGGGACAGGGACCTCCTACGAGCAGTACTTC.

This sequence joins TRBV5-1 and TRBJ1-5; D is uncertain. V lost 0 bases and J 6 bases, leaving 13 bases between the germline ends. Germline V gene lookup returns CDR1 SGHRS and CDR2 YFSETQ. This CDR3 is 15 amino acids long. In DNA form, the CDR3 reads TGCGCCAGCAGCTTGGACAGTGACCTCGGTCAGCCCCAGCATTTT. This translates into CASSLDSDLGQPQHF.